This TCR beta chain was found in a study of blood T cell repertoires in COVID-19. The wider study: Samples representing acute and convalescent COVID-19 were sourced from the United States, Italy and Spain. Sources were T cells, B-cell-depleted T cells, or PBMCs; the material itself was cDNA or gDNA.

CDR3 length: 14 residues. Germline-derived CDR1 and CDR2 are ENHRY and SYGVKD. V was shortened by 2 bases and J by 1 base, with 5 bases between the two germline ends. Measured with immunoSEQ multiplex PCR; TCRdb has only the in-frame clones, and not every one. Seen here are over 150,000 clones, 80% to 90% observed once, and the top ten hold approximately 0.93%. This chain links TRBV10-3 with TRBJ1-4; D call uncertain. The clonotype was recovered from a woman under 30 who had recovered from COVID-19. The sequencing input was peripheral blood. CDR3 loop: CAISEAVTNEKLFF. The CDR3 DNA follows: TGTGCCATCAGTGAGGCAGTAACTAATGAAAAACTGTTTTTT.